What follows are 9 T cell receptor beta chains derived from one specimen sequenced in a study of blood T cell repertoires in COVID-19. Repertoires were generated with immunoSEQ multiplex PCR, while TCRdb's copy carries only in-frame clones and drops some. The table has 150,000 or so clones, 75% to 90% seen once; the top ten hold roughly 13%. Sequences were obtained from peripheral blood. The origin of the receptors is a man between 18 and 29 years old with COVID-19, enrolled during active disease.

V is TRBV7-9 and J is TRBJ2-2; a possible D gene is TRBD2 (7 bases). The CDR3 has 15 amino acids. Per germline, CDR1 SEHNR and CDR2 FQNEAQ (reference sequence). V was clipped by 4 bases and J by 5 bases, with 14 bases between them. In nucleotides, the CDR3 is TGTGCCAGCAGCTCCGAGGGGGGGCTTACCGGGGAGCTGTTTTTT. Residues: CASSSEGGLTGELFF. Looking up the rest from reference TRBV7-9 and TRBJ2-2 gives the full variable domain: DTGVSQNPRHKITKRGQNVTFRCDPISEHNRLYWYRQTLGQGPEFLTYFQNEAQLEKSRLLSDRFSAERPKGSFSTLEIQRTEQGDSAMYLCASSSEGGLTGELFFGEGSRLTVL.

The rearrangement uses TRBV2 and TRBJ2-3; the match to TRBD2 covers 9 bases. V lost 3 bases, J lost 0 bases, and 7 bases stayed unmatched. Germline CDR1 is SNHLY and CDR2 is FYNNEI. This CDR3 is 17 amino acids long. CDR3 nucleotides: TGTGCCAGCAGTGAGGTAACTAGCGGGCCCAGCACAGATACGCAGTATTTT. Translating it yields CASSEVTSGPSTDTQYF.

This chain joins TRBV28 and TRBJ1-2; D call uncertain. CDR3 length: 14 amino acids. Germline-derived CDR1 and CDR2 are MDHEN and SYDVKM. The V gene lost 6 bases and the J gene lost 1 base, with 12 bases spanning the gap. In DNA form, the CDR3 reads TGTGCCAGCAGCTGGCCATCTGTTAACTATGGCTACACCTTC. This encodes CASSWPSVNYGYTF.

V and J are TRBV29-1 and TRBJ1-2, with D possibly matching TRBD1 (6 bases). The germline V gene has CDR1 SQVTM and CDR2 ANQGSEA. V lost 3 bases to trimming and J lost 4 bases, with 15 bases between them. This CDR3 has 14 amino acids. The CDR3 sequence is CSVETWTDTYGYTF. The CDR3 bases are TGCAGCGTTGAGACCTGGACAGATACCTATGGCTACACCTTC.

The J gene is TRBJ2-6, the V gene TRBV28; unclear D gene. There are 17 residues in the CDR3. Germline V gives CDR1 MDHEN, CDR2 SYDVKM. Trimming took off 3 bases at V and 0 bases at J, with 12 bases between the two ends. In DNA form, the CDR3 reads TGTGCCAGCAGTTTGCCAGAGATAGCCTCTGGGGCCAACGTCCTGACTTTC. Protein product: CASSLPEIASGANVLTF.

CDR3 nucleotides: TGTGCCAGCAGCGGGGGACAGGTGAACACTGAAGCTTTCTTT. Its protein product is CASSGGQVNTEAFF. The V call is TRBV7-9, the J call TRBJ1-1, with 8 bases aligning to TRBD1. The V and J ends lost 5 bases and 0 bases, in that order; junction bases with no gene match: 2. This CDR3 has 14 residues. From germline, CDR1 is SEHNR and CDR2 FQNEAQ (reference sequence).

The V call is TRBV15, the J call TRBJ2-5; D uncertain. Germline V gives CDR1 LNHNV, CDR2 YYDKDF (reference sequence). Between the trimmed V and J ends, which lost 1 base and 1 base, there was a span of 7 bases. CDR3 length equals 14 residues. CDR3 sequence (DNA): TGTGCCACCAGCAGAGGTGTCAGCCAAGAGACCCAGTACTTC. Translated: CATSRGVSQETQYF.

This chain uses TRBV7-9 with TRBJ2-1; D possibly corresponds to TRBD2 (6 bases). V shed 4 bases and J shed 10 bases, with 11 bases lying between them. Germline V gene data show CDR1 as SEHNR and CDR2 as FQNEAQ (reference sequence). The CDR3 loop spans 12 amino acids. The DNA of the CDR3 is TGTGCCAGCAGCTCCCTGACTAGGGAGCAGTTCTTC. Amino acid sequence: CASSSLTREQFF.

The genes are TRBV28 and TRBJ2-2, with TRBD1 as a possible D gene (8 bases). The CDR3 covers 11 residues. Germline CDR1 is MDHEN and CDR2 is SYDVKM. Trimming took off 11 bases at V and 8 bases at J, with 12 bases between the two ends. This CDR3 reads CAGQGGGELFF. The DNA of the CDR3 is TGTGCCGGACAGGGAGGGGGGGAGCTGTTTTTT.